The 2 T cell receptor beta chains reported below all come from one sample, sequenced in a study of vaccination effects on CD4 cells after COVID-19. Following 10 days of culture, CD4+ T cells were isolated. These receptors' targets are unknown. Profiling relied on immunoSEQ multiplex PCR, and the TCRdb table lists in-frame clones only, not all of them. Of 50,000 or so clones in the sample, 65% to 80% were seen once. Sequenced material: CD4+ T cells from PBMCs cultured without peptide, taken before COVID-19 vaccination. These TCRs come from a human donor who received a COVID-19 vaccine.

The CDR3 bases are TGTGCCAGCAGCCATGCGAGCTCCTACAATGAGCAGTTCTTC. It is translated as CASSHASSYNEQFF. The J gene is TRBJ2-1, the V gene TRBV14; no clear D gene. This CDR3 is 14 amino acids long. Germline V gene lookup returns CDR1 SGHDN and CDR2 FVKESK. With 3 bases removed from V and 0 bases from J, the gap between germline ends came to 6 bases. Together with reference TRBV14 and TRBJ2-1, the CDR3 gives the full variable domain: EAGVTQFPSHSVIEKGQTVTLRCDPISGHDNLYWYRRVMGKEIKFLLHFVKESKQDESGMPNNRFLAERTGGTYSTLKVQPAELEDSGVYFCASSHASSYNEQFFGPGTRLTVL.

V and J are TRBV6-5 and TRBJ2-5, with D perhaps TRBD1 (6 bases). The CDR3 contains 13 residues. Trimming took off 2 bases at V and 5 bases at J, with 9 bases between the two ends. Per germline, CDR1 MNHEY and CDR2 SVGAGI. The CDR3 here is CASSYGGAETQYF. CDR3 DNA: TGTGCCAGCAGTTACGGGGGCGCGGAGACCCAGTACTTC.